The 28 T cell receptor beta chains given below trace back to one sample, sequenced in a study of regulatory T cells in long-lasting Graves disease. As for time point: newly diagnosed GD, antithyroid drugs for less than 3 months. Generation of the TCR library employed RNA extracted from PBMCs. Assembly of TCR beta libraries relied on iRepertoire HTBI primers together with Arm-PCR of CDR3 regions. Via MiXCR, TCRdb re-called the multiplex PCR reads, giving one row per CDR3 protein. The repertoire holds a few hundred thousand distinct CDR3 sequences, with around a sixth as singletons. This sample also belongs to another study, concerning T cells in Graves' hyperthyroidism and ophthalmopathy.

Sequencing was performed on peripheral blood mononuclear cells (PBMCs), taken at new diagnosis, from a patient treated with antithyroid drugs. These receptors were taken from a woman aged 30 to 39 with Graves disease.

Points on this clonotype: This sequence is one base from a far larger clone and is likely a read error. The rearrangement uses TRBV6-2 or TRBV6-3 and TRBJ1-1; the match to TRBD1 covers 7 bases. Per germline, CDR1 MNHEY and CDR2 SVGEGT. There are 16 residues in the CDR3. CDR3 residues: CASNARDRASNNERFF. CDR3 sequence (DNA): TGTGCCAGCAACGCCCGGGACAGAGCTTCGAACAATGAGCGGTTCTTC.

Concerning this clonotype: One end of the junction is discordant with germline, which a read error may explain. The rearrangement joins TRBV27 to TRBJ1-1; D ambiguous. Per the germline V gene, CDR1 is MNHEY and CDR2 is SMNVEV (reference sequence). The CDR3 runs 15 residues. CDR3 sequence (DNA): TGTGCCGGCAGACTCCTCTCGGGATCCGAAAGTGAAGCTTTCTTT. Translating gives CAGRLLSGSESEAFF.

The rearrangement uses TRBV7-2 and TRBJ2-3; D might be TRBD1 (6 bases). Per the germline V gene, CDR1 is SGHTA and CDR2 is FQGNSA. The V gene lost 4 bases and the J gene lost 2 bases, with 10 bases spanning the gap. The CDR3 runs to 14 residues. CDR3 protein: CASSYGQTTDTQYF. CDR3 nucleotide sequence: TGTGCCAGCAGCTATGGACAGACCACAGATACGCAGTATTTT.

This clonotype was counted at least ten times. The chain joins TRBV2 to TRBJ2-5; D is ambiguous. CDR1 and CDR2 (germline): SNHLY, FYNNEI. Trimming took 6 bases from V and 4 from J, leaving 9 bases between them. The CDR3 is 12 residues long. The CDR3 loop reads CASRTYGETQYF. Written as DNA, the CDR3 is TGTGCCAGCAGGACTTACGGAGAGACCCAGTACTTC.

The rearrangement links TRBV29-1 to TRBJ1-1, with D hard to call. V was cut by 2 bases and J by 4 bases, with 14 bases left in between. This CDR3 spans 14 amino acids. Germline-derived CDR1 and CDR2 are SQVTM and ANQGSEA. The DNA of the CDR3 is TGCAGCGTTGAATATCGGCAGGACGGCACTGAAGCTTTCTTT. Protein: CSVEYRQDGTEAFF.

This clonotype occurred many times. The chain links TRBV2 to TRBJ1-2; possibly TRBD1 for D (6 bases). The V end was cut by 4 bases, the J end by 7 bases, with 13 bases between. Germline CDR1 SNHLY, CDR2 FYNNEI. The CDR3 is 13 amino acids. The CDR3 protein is CASSATGSPGYTF. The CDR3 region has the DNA TGTGCCAGCAGTGCGACAGGCAGCCCTGGCTACACCTTC.

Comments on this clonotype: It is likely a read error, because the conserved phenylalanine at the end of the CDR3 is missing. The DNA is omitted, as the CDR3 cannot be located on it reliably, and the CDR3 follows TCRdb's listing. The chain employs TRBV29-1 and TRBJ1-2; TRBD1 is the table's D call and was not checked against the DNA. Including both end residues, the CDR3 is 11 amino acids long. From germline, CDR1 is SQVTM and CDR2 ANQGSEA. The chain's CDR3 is CSVEDNARAYL.

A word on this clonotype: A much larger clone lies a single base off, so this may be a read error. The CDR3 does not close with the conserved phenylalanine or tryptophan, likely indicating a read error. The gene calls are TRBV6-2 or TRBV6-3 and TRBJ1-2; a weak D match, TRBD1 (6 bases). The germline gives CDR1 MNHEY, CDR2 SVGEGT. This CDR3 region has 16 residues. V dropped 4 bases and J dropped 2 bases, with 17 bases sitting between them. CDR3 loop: CASSSIGQQSNYGYTS. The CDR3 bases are TGTGCCAGCAGTTCTATTGGACAGCAGAGCAACTATGGCTACACCTCC.

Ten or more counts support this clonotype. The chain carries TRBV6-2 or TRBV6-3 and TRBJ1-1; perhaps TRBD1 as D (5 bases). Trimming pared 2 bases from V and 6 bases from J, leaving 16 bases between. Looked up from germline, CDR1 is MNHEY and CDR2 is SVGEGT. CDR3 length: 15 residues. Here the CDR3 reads CASSYPGLGEAEAFF. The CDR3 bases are TGTGCCAGCAGTTACCCGGGGCTGGGTGAGGCTGAAGCTTTCTTT.

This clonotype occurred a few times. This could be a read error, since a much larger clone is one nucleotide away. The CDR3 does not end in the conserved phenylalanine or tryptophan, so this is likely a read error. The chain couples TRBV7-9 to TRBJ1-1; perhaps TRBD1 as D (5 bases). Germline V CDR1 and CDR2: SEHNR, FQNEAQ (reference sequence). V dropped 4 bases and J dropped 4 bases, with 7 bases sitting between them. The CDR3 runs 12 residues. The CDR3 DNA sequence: TGTGCCAGCAGCTACGACAGCACTGAAGCTTTCCTT. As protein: CASSYDSTEAFL.

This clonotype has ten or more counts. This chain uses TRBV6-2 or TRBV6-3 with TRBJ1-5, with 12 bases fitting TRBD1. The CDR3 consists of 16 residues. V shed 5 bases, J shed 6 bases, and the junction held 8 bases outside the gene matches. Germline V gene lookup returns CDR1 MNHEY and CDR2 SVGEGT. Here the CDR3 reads CASSGPGQGAVQPQHF. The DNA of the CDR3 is TGTGCCAGCAGTGGACCGGGACAGGGGGCGGTTCAGCCCCAGCATTTT.

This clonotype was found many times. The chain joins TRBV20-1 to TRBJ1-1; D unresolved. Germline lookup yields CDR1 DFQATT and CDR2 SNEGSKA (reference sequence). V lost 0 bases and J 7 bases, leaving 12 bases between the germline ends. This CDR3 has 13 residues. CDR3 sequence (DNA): TGCAGTGCTAGAGAAGGAGCTGCCGGTGAAGCTTTCTTT. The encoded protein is CSAREGAAGEAFF.

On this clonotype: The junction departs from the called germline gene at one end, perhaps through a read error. CDR3 nucleotide sequence: TGCAGTGCAAGGGGACTCCAGATAATCTACGTGCAGTACTTC. As protein: CSARGLQIIYVQYF. This chain connects TRBV20-1 to TRBJ2-7, with TRBD2 as a possible D gene (6 bases). Per the germline V gene, CDR1 is DFQATT and CDR2 is SNEGSKA (reference sequence). The CDR3 is made up of 14 amino acids.

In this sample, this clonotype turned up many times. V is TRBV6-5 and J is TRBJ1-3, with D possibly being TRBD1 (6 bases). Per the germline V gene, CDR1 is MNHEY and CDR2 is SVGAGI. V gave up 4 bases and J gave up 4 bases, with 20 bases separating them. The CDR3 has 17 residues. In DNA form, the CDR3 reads TGTGCCAGCAGTTCCACACGCTCTACAGGGATCGGAAACACCATATATTTT. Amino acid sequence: CASSSTRSTGIGNTIYF.

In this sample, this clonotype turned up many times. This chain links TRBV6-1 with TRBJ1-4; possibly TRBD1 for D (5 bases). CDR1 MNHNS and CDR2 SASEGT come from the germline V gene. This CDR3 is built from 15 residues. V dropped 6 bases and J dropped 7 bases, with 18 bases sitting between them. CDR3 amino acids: CASSFEGRRIEKLFF. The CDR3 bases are TGTGCCAGCAGCTTCGAGGGGCGCCGGATTGAAAAACTGTTTTTT.

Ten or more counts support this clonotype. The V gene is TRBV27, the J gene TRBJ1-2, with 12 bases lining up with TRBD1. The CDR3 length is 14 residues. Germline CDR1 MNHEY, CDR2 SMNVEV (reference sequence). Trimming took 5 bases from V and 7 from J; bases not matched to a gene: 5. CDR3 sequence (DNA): TGTGCCAGCAGTCGGGACAGGGGGCGATCTGGCTACACCTTC. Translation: CASSRDRGRSGYTF.

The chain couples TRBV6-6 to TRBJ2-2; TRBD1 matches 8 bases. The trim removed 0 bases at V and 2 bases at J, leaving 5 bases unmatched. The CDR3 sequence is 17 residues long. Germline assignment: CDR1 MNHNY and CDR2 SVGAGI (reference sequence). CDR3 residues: CASSYSAGQGNTGELFF. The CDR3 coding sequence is TGTGCCAGCAGTTACTCGGCTGGACAGGGCAACACCGGGGAGCTGTTTTTT.

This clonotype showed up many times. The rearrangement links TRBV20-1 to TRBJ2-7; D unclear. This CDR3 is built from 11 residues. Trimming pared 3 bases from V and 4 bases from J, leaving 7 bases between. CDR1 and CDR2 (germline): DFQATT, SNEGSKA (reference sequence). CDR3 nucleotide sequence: TGCAGTGCTAGCTTGGAATACGAGCAGTACTTC. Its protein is CSASLEYEQYF.

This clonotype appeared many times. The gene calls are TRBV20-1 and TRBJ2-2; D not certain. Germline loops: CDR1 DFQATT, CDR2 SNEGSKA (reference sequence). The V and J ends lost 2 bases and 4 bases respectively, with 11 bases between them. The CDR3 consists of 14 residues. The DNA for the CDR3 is TGCAGTGCTAGAAAAAGTCTTAGCACCGGGGAGCTGTTTTTT. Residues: CSARKSLSTGELFF.

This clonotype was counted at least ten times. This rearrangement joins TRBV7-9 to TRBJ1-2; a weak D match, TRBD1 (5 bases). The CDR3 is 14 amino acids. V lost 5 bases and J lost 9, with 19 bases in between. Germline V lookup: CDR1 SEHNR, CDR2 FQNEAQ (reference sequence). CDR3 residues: CASSLSGGEDSYTF. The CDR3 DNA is TGTGCCAGCAGCCTCAGCGGCGGGGAGGACAGCTACACCTTC.

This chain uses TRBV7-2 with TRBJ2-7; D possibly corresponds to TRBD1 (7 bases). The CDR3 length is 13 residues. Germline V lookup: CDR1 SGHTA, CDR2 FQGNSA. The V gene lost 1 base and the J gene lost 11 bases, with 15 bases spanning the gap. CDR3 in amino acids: CASSLVGGQPKYF. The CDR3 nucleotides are TGTGCCAGCAGCTTAGTCGGGGGACAGCCTAAGTACTTC.

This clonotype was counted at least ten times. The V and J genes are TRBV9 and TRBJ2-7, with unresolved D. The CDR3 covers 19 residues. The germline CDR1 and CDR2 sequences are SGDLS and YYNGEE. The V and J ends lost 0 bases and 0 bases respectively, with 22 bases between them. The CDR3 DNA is TGTGCCAGCAGCGTAGTTAAGGTGTATGGGTCCTCCTCCTCCTACGAGCAGTACTTC. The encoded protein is CASSVVKVYGSSSSYEQYF. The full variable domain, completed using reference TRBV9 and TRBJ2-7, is DSGVTQTPKHLITATGQRVTLRCSPRSGDLSVYWYQQSLDQGLQFLIQYYNGEERAKGNILERFSAQQFPDLHSELNLSSLELGDSALYFCASSVVKVYGSSSSYEQYFGPGTRLTVT.

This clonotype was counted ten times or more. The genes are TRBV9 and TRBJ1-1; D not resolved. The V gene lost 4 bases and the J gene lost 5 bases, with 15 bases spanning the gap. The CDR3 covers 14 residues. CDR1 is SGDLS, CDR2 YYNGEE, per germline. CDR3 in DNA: TGTGCCAGCAGCCCCGAGGGCGGCTGGACTGAAGCTTTCTTT. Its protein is CASSPEGGWTEAFF. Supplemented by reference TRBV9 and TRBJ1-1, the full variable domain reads DSGVTQTPKHLITATGQRVTLRCSPRSGDLSVYWYQQSLDQGLQFLIQYYNGEERAKGNILERFSAQQFPDLHSELNLSSLELGDSALYFCASSPEGGWTEAFFGQGTRLTVV.

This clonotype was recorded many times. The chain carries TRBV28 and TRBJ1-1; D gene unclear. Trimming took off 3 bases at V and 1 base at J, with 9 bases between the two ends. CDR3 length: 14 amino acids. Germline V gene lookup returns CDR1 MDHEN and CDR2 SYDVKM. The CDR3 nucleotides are TGTGCCAGCAGTTTCGAGGGAACGAACACTGAAGCTTTCTTT. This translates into CASSFEGTNTEAFF.

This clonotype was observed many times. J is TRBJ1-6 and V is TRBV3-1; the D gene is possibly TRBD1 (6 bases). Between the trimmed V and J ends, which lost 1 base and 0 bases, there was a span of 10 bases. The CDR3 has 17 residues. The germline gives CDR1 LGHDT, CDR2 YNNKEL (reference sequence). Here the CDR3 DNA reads TGTGCCAGCAGCCAAGGCGGCAGGGGCTCCTATAATTCACCCCTCCACTTT. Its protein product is CASSQGGRGSYNSPLHF.

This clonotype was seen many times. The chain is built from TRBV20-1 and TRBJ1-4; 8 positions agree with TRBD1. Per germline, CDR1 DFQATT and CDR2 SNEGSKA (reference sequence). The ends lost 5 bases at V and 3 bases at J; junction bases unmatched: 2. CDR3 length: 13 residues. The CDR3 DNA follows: TGCAGTGCTTTGACAGGGGCTAATGAAAAACTGTTTTTT. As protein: CSALTGANEKLFF.

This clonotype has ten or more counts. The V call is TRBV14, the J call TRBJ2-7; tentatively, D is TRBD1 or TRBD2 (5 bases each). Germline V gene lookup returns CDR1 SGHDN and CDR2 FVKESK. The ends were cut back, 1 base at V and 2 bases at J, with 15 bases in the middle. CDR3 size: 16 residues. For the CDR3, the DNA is TGTGCCAGCAGCCAAGCTCTGGGGACCTTCACCTACGAGCAGTACTTC. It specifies CASSQALGTFTYEQYF. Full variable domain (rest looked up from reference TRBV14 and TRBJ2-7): EAGVTQFPSHSVIEKGQTVTLRCDPISGHDNLYWYRRVMGKEIKFLLHFVKESKQDESGMPNNRFLAERTGGTYSTLKVQPAELEDSGVYFCASSQALGTFTYEQYFGPGTRLTVT.

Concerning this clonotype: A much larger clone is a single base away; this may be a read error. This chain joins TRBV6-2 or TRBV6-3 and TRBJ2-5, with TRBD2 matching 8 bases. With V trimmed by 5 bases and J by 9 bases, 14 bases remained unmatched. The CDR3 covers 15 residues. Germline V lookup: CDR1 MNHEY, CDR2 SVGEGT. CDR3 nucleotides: TGTGCCAGCAGTCGCTGGGCGGGGGGCGAGGAGGCCCAGTACTTC. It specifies CASSRWAGGEEAQYF.